The present entry profiles one TCR beta chain with its context. The data were obtained in a study of blood T cell repertoires in COVID-19. For the study at large: Whether acute or convalescent, the COVID-19 samples came from the United States, Italy and Spain. Nucleic acid was either cDNA or gDNA, and it came from T cells, B-cell-depleted T cells, or PBMCs.

The CDR3 has 15 amino acids. Germline lookup yields CDR1 MGHRA and CDR2 YSYEKL. V lost 4 bases, J lost 3 bases, and 16 bases lay in between. The assay was immunoSEQ multiplex PCR, and TCRdb's table has in-frame clones only and misses some. The sample holds around 250,000 clones, about 80% seen once. This receptor was identified in a young man who had recovered from COVID-19. The gene calls are TRBV4-1 and TRBJ2-7, with D possibly matching TRBD2 (6 bases). The sample comprised peripheral blood. CDR3 loop: CASSRFVPGGYEQYF. The DNA for the CDR3 is TGCGCCAGCAGCCGATTCGTTCCCGGGGGCTACGAGCAGTACTTC.